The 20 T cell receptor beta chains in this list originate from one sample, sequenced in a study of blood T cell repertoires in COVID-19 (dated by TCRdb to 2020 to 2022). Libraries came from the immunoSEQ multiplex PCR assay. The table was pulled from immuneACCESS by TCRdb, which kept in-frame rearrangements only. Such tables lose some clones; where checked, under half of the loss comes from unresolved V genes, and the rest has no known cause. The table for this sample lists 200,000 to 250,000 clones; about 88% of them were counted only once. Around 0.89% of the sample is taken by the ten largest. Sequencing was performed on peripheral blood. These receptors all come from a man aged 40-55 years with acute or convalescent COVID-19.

The CDR3 nucleotides read TGTGCCAGCAGCTTAGGCAGGGAAAGGTATTATGAGCAGTTCTTC. It codes for CASSLGRERYYEQFF. The J gene is TRBJ2-1, the V gene TRBV7-2; a weak D match, TRBD1 (5 bases). The V gene's germline CDR1 is SGHTA and CDR2 FQGNSA. V lost 1 base and J lost 8, with 15 bases in between. This CDR3 spans 15 amino acids.

The CDR3 DNA follows: TGTGCCAGCAACCGAGCAAAACCCGGGGGGATAGACAATTCACCCCTCCACTTT. As protein: CASNRAKPGGIDNSPLHF. V and J are TRBV7-9 and TRBJ1-6; a possible D gene is TRBD1 (5 bases). Germline V gives CDR1 SEHNR, CDR2 FQNEAQ (reference sequence). The CDR3 is 18 amino acids. V was cut by 7 bases and J by 7 bases, with 26 bases left in between.

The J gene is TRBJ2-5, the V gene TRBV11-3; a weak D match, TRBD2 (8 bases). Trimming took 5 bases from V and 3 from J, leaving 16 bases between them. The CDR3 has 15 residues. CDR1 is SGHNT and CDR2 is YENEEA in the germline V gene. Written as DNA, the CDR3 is TGTGCCAGCAGCCTCGGCGGGGGGACAGAAGAGACCCAGTACTTC. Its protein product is CASSLGGGTEETQYF.

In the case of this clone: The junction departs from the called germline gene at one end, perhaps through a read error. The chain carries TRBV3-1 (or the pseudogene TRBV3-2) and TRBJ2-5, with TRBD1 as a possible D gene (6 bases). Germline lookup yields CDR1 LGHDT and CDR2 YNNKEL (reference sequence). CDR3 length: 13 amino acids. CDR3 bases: TGTGCCAGCAGCCAAGATCCCAGGGGCCTCCTTAACTTC. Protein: CASSQDPRGLLNF.

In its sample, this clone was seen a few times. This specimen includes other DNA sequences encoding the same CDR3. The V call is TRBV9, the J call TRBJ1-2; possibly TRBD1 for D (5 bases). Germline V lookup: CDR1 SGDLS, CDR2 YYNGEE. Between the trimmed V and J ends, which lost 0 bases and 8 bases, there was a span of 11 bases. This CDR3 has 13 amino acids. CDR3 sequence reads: CASSVEDRGGYTF. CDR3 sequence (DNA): TGTGCCAGCAGCGTAGAGGATAGGGGCGGCTACACCTTC.

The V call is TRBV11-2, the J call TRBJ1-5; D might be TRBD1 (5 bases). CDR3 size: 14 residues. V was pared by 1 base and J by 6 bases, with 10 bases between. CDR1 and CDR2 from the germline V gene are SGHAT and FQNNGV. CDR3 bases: TGTGCCAGCAGCTTAGCTGGTGGGGCTCAGCCCCAGCATTTT. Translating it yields CASSLAGGAQPQHF.

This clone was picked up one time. The CDR3 sequence: CASSYPTTGAGEQYF. CDR3 DNA: TGTGCCAGCAGTTACCCTACAACAGGGGCGGGGGAGCAGTACTTC. The chain combines TRBV6-5 with TRBJ2-7, with a tentative D call TRBD1 (7 bases). Germline values: CDR1 MNHEY, CDR2 SVGAGI. Trimming left V 2 bases short and J 7 bases short, with 18 bases between. CDR3 length: 15 amino acids.

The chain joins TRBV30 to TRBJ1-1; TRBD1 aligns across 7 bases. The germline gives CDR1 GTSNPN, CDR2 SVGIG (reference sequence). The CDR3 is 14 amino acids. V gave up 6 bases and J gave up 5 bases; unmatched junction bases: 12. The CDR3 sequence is CACDYRGRLTEAFF. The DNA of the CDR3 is TGTGCCTGTGATTACAGGGGAAGGTTGACTGAAGCTTTCTTT.

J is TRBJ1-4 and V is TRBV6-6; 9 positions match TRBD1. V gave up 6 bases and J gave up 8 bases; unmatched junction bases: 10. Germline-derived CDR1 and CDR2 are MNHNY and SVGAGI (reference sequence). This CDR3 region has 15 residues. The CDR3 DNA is TGTGCCAGCAGGCCTTTGACAGGGGGGCGCGAAAAACTGTTTTTT. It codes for CASRPLTGGREKLFF.

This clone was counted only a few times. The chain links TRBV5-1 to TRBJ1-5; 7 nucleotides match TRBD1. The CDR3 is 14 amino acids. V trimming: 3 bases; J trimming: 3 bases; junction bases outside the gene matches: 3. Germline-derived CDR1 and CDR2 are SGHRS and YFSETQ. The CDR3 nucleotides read TGCGCCAGCAGCTCAGGGGGAGCCAATCAGCCCCAGCATTTT. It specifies CASSSGGANQPQHF. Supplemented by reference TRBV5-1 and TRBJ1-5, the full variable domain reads KAGVTQTPRYLIKTRGQQVTLSCSPISGHRSVSWYQQTPGQGLQFLFEYFSETQRNKGNFPGRFSGRQFSNSRSEMNVSTLELGDSALYLCASSSGGANQPQHFGDGTRLSIL.

CDR3 DNA sequence: TGTGCCAGCAGTCTTATACAGGGGATGGCTGGAAACACCATATATTTT. Residues: CASSLIQGMAGNTIYF. The rearrangement links TRBV2 to TRBJ1-3; 7 nucleotides agree with TRBD1. The CDR3 runs 16 residues. V trimming: 5 bases; J trimming: 2 bases; junction bases outside the gene matches: 9. Germline V lookup: CDR1 SNHLY, CDR2 FYNNEI.

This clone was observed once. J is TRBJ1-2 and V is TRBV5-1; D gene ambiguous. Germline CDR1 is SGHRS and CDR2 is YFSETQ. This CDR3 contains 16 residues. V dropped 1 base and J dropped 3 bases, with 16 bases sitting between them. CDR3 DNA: TGCGCCAGCAGCTTGAACCTGGCACGGGGTGACTATGGCTACACCTTC. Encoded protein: CASSLNLARGDYGYTF.

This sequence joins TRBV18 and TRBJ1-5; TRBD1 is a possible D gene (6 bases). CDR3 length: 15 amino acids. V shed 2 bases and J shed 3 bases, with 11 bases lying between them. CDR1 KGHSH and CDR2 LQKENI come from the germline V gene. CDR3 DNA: TGTGCCAGCTCACCAGTGGGGGCACCCAATCAGCCCCAGCATTTT. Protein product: CASSPVGAPNQPQHF.

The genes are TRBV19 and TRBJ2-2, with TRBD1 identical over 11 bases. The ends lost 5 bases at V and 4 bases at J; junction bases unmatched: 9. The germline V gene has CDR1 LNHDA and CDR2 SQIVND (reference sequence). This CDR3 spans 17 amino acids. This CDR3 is CASSGTGGQALTGELFF. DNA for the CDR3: TGTGCCAGTAGTGGGACAGGGGGACAGGCCCTCACCGGGGAGCTGTTTTTT.

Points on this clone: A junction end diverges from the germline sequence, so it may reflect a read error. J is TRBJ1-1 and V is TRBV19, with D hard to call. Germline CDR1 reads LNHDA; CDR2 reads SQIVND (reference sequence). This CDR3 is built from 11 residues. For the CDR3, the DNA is TGCCCCGGGAGGCTAGACGCTGAAGCTTTCTTT. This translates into CPGRLDAEAFF.

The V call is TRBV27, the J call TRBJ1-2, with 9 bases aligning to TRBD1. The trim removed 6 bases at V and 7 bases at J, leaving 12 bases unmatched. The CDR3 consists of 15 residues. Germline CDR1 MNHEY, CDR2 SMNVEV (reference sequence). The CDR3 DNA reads TGTGCCAGCAGGAATGGGGACAGGGAGTCAGGTGGCTACACCTTC. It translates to CASRNGDRESGGYTF.

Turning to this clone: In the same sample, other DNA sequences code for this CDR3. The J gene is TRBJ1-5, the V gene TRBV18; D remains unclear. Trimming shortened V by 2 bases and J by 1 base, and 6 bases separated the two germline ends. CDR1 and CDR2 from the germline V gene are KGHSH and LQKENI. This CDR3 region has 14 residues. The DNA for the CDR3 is TGTGCCAGCTCACCAGGCGGGAGCAATCAGCCCCAGCATTTT. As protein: CASSPGGSNQPQHF.

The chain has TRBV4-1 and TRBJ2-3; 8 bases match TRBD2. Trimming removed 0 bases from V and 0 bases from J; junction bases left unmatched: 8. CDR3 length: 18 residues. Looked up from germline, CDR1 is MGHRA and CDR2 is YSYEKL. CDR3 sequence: CASSQEVSGASSTDTQYF. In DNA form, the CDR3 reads TGCGCCAGCAGCCAAGAGGTTAGCGGGGCCTCTAGCACAGATACGCAGTATTTT.

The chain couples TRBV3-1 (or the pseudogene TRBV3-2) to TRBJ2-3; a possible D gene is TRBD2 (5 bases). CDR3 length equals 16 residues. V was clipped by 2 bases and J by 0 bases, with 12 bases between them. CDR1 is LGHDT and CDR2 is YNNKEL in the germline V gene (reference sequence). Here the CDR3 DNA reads TGTGCCAGCAGCCAAAGCGGCACCACTAGCACAGATACGCAGTATTTT. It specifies CASSQSGTTSTDTQYF.

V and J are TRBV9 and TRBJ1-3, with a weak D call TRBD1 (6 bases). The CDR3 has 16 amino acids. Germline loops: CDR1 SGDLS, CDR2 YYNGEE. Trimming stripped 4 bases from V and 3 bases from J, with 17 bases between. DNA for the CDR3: TGTGCCAGCAGCCTCGAAGCGGGGGCTGGTGGAAACACCATATATTTT. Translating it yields CASSLEAGAGGNTIYF.